This T cell receptor beta chain was sequenced during a study of blood T cell repertoires in COVID-19. Study summary: Spain, Italy and the United States supplied samples that represented acute and convalescent COVID-19. Sources were T cells, B-cell-depleted T cells, or PBMCs; the material itself was cDNA or gDNA.

From germline, CDR1 is SGHRS and CDR2 YFSETQ. Trimming removed 2 bases from V and 0 bases from J; junction bases left unmatched: 11. This CDR3 contains 20 residues. The authors' processing: Amplification of reference gene primers provided the estimated nucleated cell counts. Assay used: immunoSEQ multiplex PCR; TCRdb lists only in-frame clones, some missing. The V and J calls and clone size are taken from that table; D and trimming were inferred from the DNA. The repertoire holds around 400,000 clones, with roughly nine tenths as singletons. The genes are TRBV5-1 and TRBJ2-6, with 10 bases identical to TRBD2. Sequencing was carried out using PBMCs or T cells enriched from blood (not recorded which). This TCR was sampled from a woman aged 40 to 50 who had been exposed to COVID-19. The CDR3 spells CASSLTPSSGGGSGANVLTF. CDR3 DNA sequence: TGCGCCAGCAGCTTAACCCCATCTAGCGGGGGTGGCTCTGGGGCCAACGTCCTGACTTTC.